Following are 28 T cell receptor beta chains from one sample sequenced in a study of response to subunit inactivated influenza vaccine. MiXCR, applied by TCRdb to the RT-PCR reads, yields one record per CDR3 protein. The data show roughly 630,000 distinct CDR3 sequences, 14% seen once. The input for sequencing was PBMCs from blood, taken 14 to 15 days before vaccination. These receptors were collected from a man between 50 and 59 years old who received an inactivated influenza vaccine.

About this clonotype itself: Sequence at one end of the junction differs from germline and may be a read error. This chain uses TRBV27 with TRBJ2-3, with TRBD2 matching over 8 bases. There are 14 residues in the CDR3. Germline CDR1 MNHEY, CDR2 SMNVEV (reference sequence). The CDR3 DNA sequence: TGTGCCAGCAGTCGACTAGCGTACACAGATACGAAGTATTTT. Its protein is CASSRLAYTDTKYF.

This clonotype was counted between two and nine times. The genes are TRBV10-3 and TRBJ2-5; 11 bases fit TRBD1. J was trimmed by 5 bases and V by 0 bases; bases with no gene match: 5. Per the germline V gene, CDR1 is ENHRY and CDR2 is SYGVKD. This CDR3 is 16 amino acids long. The chain's CDR3 is CAISESGQGARETQYF. CDR3 coding DNA: TGTGCCATCAGTGAGTCCGGACAGGGGGCGAGGGAGACCCAGTACTTC.

This clonotype came up a few times. The chain couples TRBV6-2 or TRBV6-3 to TRBJ2-5, with a weak D call TRBD1 (5 bases). This CDR3 is 13 amino acids long. Per germline, CDR1 MNHEY and CDR2 SVGEGT. V lost 7 bases to trimming and J lost 1 base, with 10 bases between them. The chain's CDR3 is CASKGQSQETQYF. For the CDR3, the DNA is TGTGCCAGCAAGGGGCAGAGCCAAGAGACCCAGTACTTC.

In its sample, this clonotype was seen a few times. This chain uses TRBV20-1 with TRBJ2-1; 8 bases match TRBD1. Germline CDR1 is DFQATT and CDR2 is SNEGSKA (reference sequence). The CDR3 consists of 14 residues. V shed 3 bases and J 1 base; nucleotides not matched to a gene: 2. The CDR3 reads CSARGTGSYNEQFF. Here the CDR3 DNA reads TGCAGTGCTAGGGGGACAGGTTCCTACAATGAGCAGTTCTTC.

This clonotype was seen repeatedly, ten times or more. V usage is TRBV5-1 and J usage is TRBJ1-5; D unclear. The CDR3 consists of 13 residues. Germline CDR1 SGHRS, CDR2 YFSETQ. With 0 bases removed from V and 3 bases from J, the gap between germline ends came to 4 bases. In nucleotides, the CDR3 is TGCGCCAGCAGCTTGGAGGTCAATCAGCCCCAGCATTTT. It codes for CASSLEVNQPQHF.

This clonotype was observed a few times. This chain links TRBV2 with TRBJ2-5, with TRBD2 identical over 10 bases. The CDR3 length is 16 residues. Looked up from germline, CDR1 is SNHLY and CDR2 is FYNNEI. V was pared by 3 bases and J by 0 bases, with 4 bases of the junction left unmatched. CDR3 sequence (DNA): TGTGCCAGCAGTGACCCTAGCGGGGGCAACCAAGAGACCCAGTACTTC. Translation gives CASSDPSGGNQETQYF. Full variable domain (rest looked up from reference TRBV2 and TRBJ2-5): EPEVTQTPSHQVTQMGQEVILRCVPISNHLYFYWYRQILGQKVEFLVSFYNNEISEKSEIFDDQFSVERPDGSNFTLKIRSTKLEDSAMYFCASSDPSGGNQETQYFGPGTRLLVL.

CDR3 sequence: CASSPGDRRNEQFF. CDR3 DNA: TGTGCCAGCAGCCCAGGGGACCGACGCAATGAGCAGTTCTTC. The rearrangement links TRBV3-1 to TRBJ2-1; D is perhaps TRBD1 (6 bases). The CDR3 is made up of 14 amino acids. Deletions cut 4 bases from V and 6 bases from J, with 13 bases between. The V gene's germline CDR1 is LGHDT and CDR2 YNNKEL (reference sequence).

The chain recombines TRBV7-2 with TRBJ2-7; D perhaps matches TRBD1 (6 bases). CDR1 is SGHTA, CDR2 FQGNSA, per germline. Deletions cut 1 base from V and 3 bases from J, with 13 bases between. This CDR3 has 15 amino acids. The CDR3 sequence is CASSLVQGTHYEQYF. CDR3 coding DNA: TGTGCCAGCAGCTTAGTACAGGGAACCCACTACGAGCAGTACTTC.

In this sample, this clonotype turned up a few times. The chain joins TRBV5-1 to TRBJ1-6; D unclear. The CDR3 consists of 15 residues. The germline CDR1 and CDR2 sequences are SGHRS and YFSETQ. V dropped 1 base and J dropped 10 bases, with 15 bases sitting between them. CDR3 nucleotide sequence: TGCGCCAGCAGCTTGAGTCCCGGAGATGGATCACCCCTCCACTTT. Protein: CASSLSPGDGSPLHF.

The V call is TRBV4-3, the J call TRBJ2-5, with no clear D. Germline CDR1 and CDR2: LGHNA and YSLEER. CDR3 length: 15 residues. The V end lost 0 bases, the J end lost 3 bases, and 11 bases lay between the germline ends. The CDR3 sequence is CASSQEYKAKETQYF. The CDR3 DNA reads as TGCGCCAGCAGCCAAGAATACAAGGCTAAAGAGACCCAGTACTTC.

This clonotype has just a few counts. The chain uses TRBV21-1 and TRBJ2-7; TRBD2 is the table's D call and was not checked against the DNA. TRBV21-1 is recorded as a pseudogene. There are 17 residues in the CDR3. CDR3 protein: CASSKDLAGGRYYEQYF. The DNA of the CDR3 is TGTGCCAGCAGCAAAGATCTAGCGGGGGGGCGTTACTACGAGCAGTACTTC.

This clonotype appeared a few times. V and J are TRBV2 and TRBJ2-6; tentative D call: TRBD1 (5 bases). The CDR3 consists of 14 residues. Trimming removed 8 bases from V and 0 bases from J, with 8 bases in between. From germline, CDR1 is SNHLY and CDR2 FYNNEI. DNA for the CDR3: TGTGCCAGCTTTGACAGCTCTGGGGCCAACGTCCTGACTTTC. Its protein is CASFDSSGANVLTF.

The J gene is TRBJ2-3, the V gene TRBV24-1; TRBD2 matches 7 bases. The germline V gene has CDR1 KGHDR and CDR2 SFDVKD. The CDR3 loop spans 15 amino acids. V was pared by 9 bases and J by 2 bases, with 10 bases of the junction left unmatched. CDR3 in DNA: TGTGCCACCCTCGGGTCGAGCGGGAACACAGATACGCAGTATTTT. It translates to CATLGSSGNTDTQYF.

J is TRBJ2-7 and V is TRBV6-2 or TRBV6-3; D is perhaps TRBD2 (5 bases). The CDR3 consists of 12 residues. The V and J ends lost 10 bases and 2 bases respectively, with 12 bases between them. Germline V gene data show CDR1 as MNHEY and CDR2 as SVGEGT. As DNA, the CDR3 is TGTGCCACAGAGGGTGTAGCCTACGAGCAGTACTTC. Its translation is CATEGVAYEQYF.

The chain has TRBV19 and TRBJ2-7; a weak D match, TRBD1 (5 bases). Trimming removed 6 bases at V and 3 bases at J, with 6 bases between. Looked up from germline, CDR1 is LNHDA and CDR2 is SQIVND (reference sequence). The CDR3 covers 11 residues. The CDR3 DNA reads as TGTGCCAGTAGAAGGGGCTACGAGCAGTACTTC. Translation gives CASRRGYEQYF.

Comment on this clonotype: Since a much larger clone is just one base distant, this may be a read error. V is TRBV4-3 and J is TRBJ1-4; D remains ambiguous. The germline V gene has CDR1 LGHNA and CDR2 YSLEER. The CDR3 is 15 amino acids. The CDR3 here is CASSQGFGPNEELFF. CDR3 bases: TGCGCCAGCAGCCAAGGATTTGGTCCTAATGAAGAACTGTTTTTT.

V gene TRBV6-1 combines with J gene TRBJ2-5, with D possibly being TRBD2 (7 bases). V gave up 6 bases and J gave up 5 bases, with 19 bases separating them. The CDR3 covers 15 residues. CDR1 is MNHNS and CDR2 is SASEGT in the germline V gene. CDR3 coding DNA: TGTGCCAGCAGGAGGAGGGGGGGCCTGGTGGAGACCCAGTACTTC. Protein sequence: CASRRRGGLVETQYF.

This chain connects TRBV6-2 or TRBV6-3 to TRBJ1-5; D is undetermined. The CDR3 has 15 amino acids. V was shortened by 0 bases and J by 3 bases, with 9 bases between the two germline ends. Germline V lookup: CDR1 MNHEY, CDR2 SVGEGT. CDR3 sequence reads: CASSYSIGNNQPQHF. CDR3 in DNA: TGTGCCAGCAGTTACTCGATAGGTAACAATCAGCCCCAGCATTTT.

This clonotype came up a few times. The rearrangement links TRBV6-5 to TRBJ2-6; no clear D. The CDR3 loop spans 17 amino acids. From germline, CDR1 is MNHEY and CDR2 SVGAGI. Trimming pared 4 bases from V and 0 bases from J, leaving 13 bases between. CDR3 nucleotides: TGTGCCAGCAGTTTGGACGGAACCAGCTCTGGGGCCAACGTCCTGACTTTC. Amino acids: CASSLDGTSSGANVLTF.

The chain has TRBV6-1 and TRBJ2-2; TRBD1 matches at 7 bases. CDR3 length: 13 amino acids. V gave up 9 bases and J gave up 2 bases; unmatched junction bases: 3. Germline lookup yields CDR1 MNHNS and CDR2 SASEGT. The CDR3: CASGTANTGELFF. The DNA of the CDR3 is TGTGCCAGTGGGACAGCTAACACCGGGGAGCTGTTTTTT.

This clonotype showed up just a few times. This sequence joins TRBV12-3 or TRBV12-4 and TRBJ2-2, with a possible D match to TRBD2 (6 bases). V lost 5 bases, J lost 4 bases, and 11 bases lay in between. The CDR3 is 14 residues long. CDR3 in amino acids: CASSVEGTTGELFF. The CDR3, as DNA: TGTGCCAGCAGTGTGGAGGGAACCACCGGGGAGCTGTTTTTT.

This clonotype was found a few times. In nucleotides, the CDR3 is TGTGCCAGCAGAGAGGCCCAGGGGGCGCGGTACAATGAGCAGTTCTTC. This gives the protein CASREAQGARYNEQFF. V is TRBV6-1 and J is TRBJ2-1; 8 nucleotides align to TRBD1. Germline trimming cut 6 bases from V and 4 bases from J; bases unmatched to any gene: 11. This CDR3 is built from 16 residues. Germline values: CDR1 MNHNS, CDR2 SASEGT.

This clonotype has at least ten counts. V is TRBV7-8 and J is TRBJ1-2, with 10 bases aligning to TRBD1. CDR3 length equals 14 residues. The germline V gene encodes CDR1 SGHVS and CDR2 FQNEAQ. Trimming cost V 1 base and J 8 bases; bases outside gene matches: 4. For the CDR3, the DNA is TGTGCCAGCAGCTTAGGACAGGGGGCTTGGGGCTACACCTTC. Amino acids: CASSLGQGAWGYTF.

J is TRBJ2-1 and V is TRBV2; 9 bases match TRBD2. CDR1 and CDR2 from the germline V gene are SNHLY and FYNNEI. This CDR3 region has 14 residues. The ends lost 7 bases at V and 9 bases at J; junction bases unmatched: 10. CDR3: CASTSGLAMSEQFF. In nucleotides, the CDR3 is TGTGCCAGCACATCCGGACTAGCGATGAGTGAGCAGTTCTTC.

This chain links TRBV7-9 with TRBJ1-6; D gene unclear. Germline V gene lookup returns CDR1 SEHNR and CDR2 FQNEAQ (reference sequence). V was cut by 5 bases and J by 7 bases, with 15 bases left in between. This CDR3 region has 15 residues. CDR3 nucleotide sequence: TGTGCCAGCAGCCGCGGGGAAGGAACAAATTCACCCCTCCACTTT. The encoded protein is CASSRGEGTNSPLHF.

This clonotype was seen only a few times. The chain is built from TRBV19 and TRBJ1-5, with 9 bases fitting TRBD1. This CDR3 comprises 15 residues. The V segment lost 6 bases and the J segment 2 bases; nucleotides outside the gene matches: 5. Germline V lookup: CDR1 LNHDA, CDR2 SQIVND (reference sequence). CDR3 residues: CASRLRDRGNQPQHF. CDR3 DNA: TGTGCCAGTAGGCTCCGGGACAGGGGCAATCAGCCCCAGCATTTT.

This chain connects TRBV12-3 or TRBV12-4 to TRBJ2-1; D ambiguous. V lost 6 bases to trimming and J lost 3 bases, with 3 bases between them. This CDR3 is 11 amino acids long. The CDR3 DNA reads TGTGCCAGCAGGATCTACAATGAGCAGTTCTTC. Its protein is CASRIYNEQFF.

This clonotype was counted at least ten times. This rearrangement joins TRBV7-6 to TRBJ1-4; possible D gene TRBD1, 6 bases. Germline CDR1 is SGHVS and CDR2 is FNYEAQ. The CDR3 is 15 amino acids. Trimming removed 2 bases at V and 8 bases at J, with 15 bases between. CDR3 nucleotide sequence: TGTGCCAGCAGCTTAACCCAGGGGCTGGGGGAAAAACTGTTTTTT. Encoded protein: CASSLTQGLGEKLFF.